The entry that follows covers one TCR beta chain sequence. This sample stems from a study of T cells expressing NK-cell markers. CDR3 size: 17 residues. Germline V gene data show CDR1 as KGHSH and CDR2 as LQKENI. TCRdb reprocessed the 5' RACE reads and stores each CDR3 protein as one record, lacking DNA. The table for this sample gives fewer than 550,000 distinct CDR3 sequences. Sequencing input: blood T cells: a sorted CD56 or NKG2C T cell subset, CD4+ or CD8+ T cells, or bulk PBMC T cells (not recorded which). The sequence was collected from a woman aged 50 to 65 in good health. This sequence joins TRBV18 and TRBJ2-2; TCRdb designates TRBD2, a call that cannot be tested without DNA. The CDR3 protein is CASSPPLAGENTGELFF.